This T cell receptor (beta chain) was recorded in a study of cytomegalovirus exposure and HLA in healthy donors listed by TCRdb under 2017. Describing the broader study: In an earlier analysis of several hundred of the donors, 276 Gb of sequence data and some 100 million unique TCR beta sequences from roughly 190 million T cells were reported. Around 330 gigabases of sequencing data and 75 million to 85 million unique TCR sequences made up an early release that covered approximately 650 HLA-typed donors. Of the roughly 400 genotyped donors, 81% fell in the genetic ancestry cluster associated with self-reported Caucasian donors. The study was designed to test whether signatures of past pathogen exposure could be identified by cataloging public T cell receptors. The T cell repertoires of roughly 660 subjects were profiled by immunosequencing and related to cytomegalovirus serostatus. Along with the approximately 600-subject first cohort, a separate validation cohort of about 110 different subjects was used. High-throughput TCR immunosequencing, statistical association of individual TCRs with disease status, and machine learning were combined to predict cytomegalovirus infection status. A later analysis re-examined previously published TCR beta repertoires from about 700 donors and added high-resolution HLA genotyping to investigate patterns of TCR occurrence. Rather than using new phenotypic data, the later analysis identified candidate immune exposures from TCR beta sequences and from how often those sequences occurred across donors. An earlier analysis of around 580 of the donors used high-throughput TCR beta sequencing to judge whether each TCR beta V gene segment behaved as functional or pseudogenic. Donor age, sex, ethnicity and CMV serostatus were compiled together with the repertoire data. A later genetic analysis took genome-wide SNP genotypes for about three fifths of the roughly 700 donors and used that subset as a discovery cohort. Every repertoire in the discovery cohort had been generated on one and the same sequencing platform. Class I and class II HLA loci were covered by the typing at four-digit resolution. The number of typed donors differed by locus: roughly 629-640 for A, B, C, DRB1 and DQB1; some 500 for DQA1; approximately 600 for DPA1; and some 470 for DPB1. Roughly five DR-DQ haplotypes were handled as single units for association and clustering because linkage in the cohort was strong. Across 398 genotyped donors of the cohort, an average of roughly 250,000 unique TCR beta nucleotide sequences per donor were sequenced, and roughly 20% of those sequences were non-productive.

Taken from cysteine to phenylalanine, the CDR3 has 14 residues. The entry retains the CDR3 DNA only, 42 bases that are in frame from base 1. The germline V and J ends show losses of 7 bases and 2 bases respectively, and no gene match explains 5 bases of the junction. CDR1 and CDR2 (MNHNS, SASEGT) derive from the germline V gene. The cohort was made up of approximately 670 healthy bone marrow donors. All cohort members were sampled while nominally healthy, although unrecorded immune exposures were likely present. The donor tested CMV seronegative, placing the donor among the 350 or so seronegative members of the cohort. Each donor provided a peripheral blood sample, and peripheral blood mononuclear cells were used for TCR beta sequencing. The Qiagen DNeasy Blood Extraction Kit was used to extract genomic DNA from the blood cell samples. The library was obtained by the immunoSEQ multiplex PCR assay. For the multiplex PCR, a mixture combining 60 forward primers for TCR Vbeta segments and 13 reverse primers for TCR Jbeta segments was used. The CDR3 region of rearranged TCR beta genes was amplified from genomic DNA by a multiplex PCR assay. Amplified TCR beta libraries were sequenced as 87-base-pair reads on the Illumina HiSeq System. The study's own analysis went as follows. Across the 500 to 750 repertoires, a later analysis counted around 80 million unique TCR beta chains, roughly 11 million of which were shared by at least two donors. Raw reads were error-corrected and collapsed into unique sequences by a nearest-neighbor algorithm in which closely related sequences were merged to remove PCR and sequencing errors. CDR3 sequences were aligned to IMGT reference sequences to assign V, D and J gene segments. For a sequence to be retained, a match of at least six nucleotides was required to both a V gene segment and a J gene segment. A rearrangement was called productive if the CDR3 had no stop codons and remained in frame with V and J, and every other rearrangement was called non-productive. Following IMGT convention, CDR3 was defined as the stretch from the second conserved V-encoded cysteine up to the conserved J-encoded phenylalanine. The earlier analysis of approximately 590 of the donors excluded any sequence lacking an unambiguous match to a single V gene segment. An earlier analysis of fewer than 750 of the donors called V segments functional above 56.7% productive rearrangements and segregating when the between-donor standard deviation exceeded 5%. To diagnose cytomegalovirus status from the catalog of TCR beta chain sequences, a statistical classification framework was built. In a later analysis, V and J genes were assigned by comparing TCR nucleotide sequences against IMGT/GENE-DB human TR gene sequences. Using the TCRdist pipeline, a later analysis assigned CDR3 sequences along with most-parsimonious VDJ recombination scenarios. In a later analysis, every TCR beta chain was defined by the combination of its CDR3 amino acid sequence and its V-gene family, and reads without a unique V-gene family were dropped. To address suspected cross-contamination and a sequencing artifact, a later analysis removed approximately 600 highly shared, low-generation-probability nucleotide sequences. For each public chain, a later analysis derived a clonal expansion index from normalized ranks of inferred template counts within each repertoire. In a later analysis, generation probabilities were computed using a VDJ recombination model fitted to out-of-frame rearrangements, and the results were checked against IGoR. Hypergeometric tests were used in a later analysis to score TCR-TCR, TCR-HLA and TCR-CMV co-occurrence, with a repertoire-size bias correction applied to the TCR pairs. In a later analysis, false discovery rates were estimated by permuting HLA or CMV assignments 20 times. In a later analysis, co-occurring TCRs were grouped using DBSCAN, and TCRdist sequence similarity was added for clustering within HLA-allele-positive subsets. Repertoires with fewer than 30,000 or more than 120,000 public chains, plus five repertoires with anomalous nucleotide sharing, were excluded from co-occurrence clustering. The clones in this table, taken by TCRdb from immuneACCESS, are in-frame only. Not every clone is retained; where verified, under half of the shortfall comes from an unresolved V gene, and the cause of the rest is unknown. The V and J calls and clone size come from that table; D and trimming were worked out from the DNA. Across this sample there are approximately 220,000 clones, with 76% seen only once. Together, the top ten hold about 0.63% of the sample.

A word on this clone: Its antigen has not been determined. It has no much larger one-base neighbor in the sample; base qualities were not kept.

Study-level results and caveats: Compared with equally common non-associated chains, HLA-associated TCR beta chains in a later analysis were more clonally expanded and had lower generation probabilities. A cluster of highly shared sequence variants was judged likely to represent a technical artifact of the sequencing pipeline. In a later analysis, TCR association rates were found to vary across HLA loci, with the most associated TCRs seen for DRB1 alleles and the fewest for HLA-C alleles. In a later analysis, several top co-occurrence clusters were reported to appear linked to parvovirus B19, influenza, CMV and Epstein-Barr virus. A later genetic analysis associated a missense DCLRE1C variant with V-gene and J-gene trimming of TCR beta chains, and an independent cohort replicated the association. A later genetic analysis reported fewer N-insertions in productive TCRs among donors in an Asian-associated ancestry cluster than the roughly 720-donor mean. HLA typing was unavailable for some donors at each locus, so association tests used only the typed subset. A further reported finding was that TCR beta sequences accurately predicted the HLA-A and HLA-B alleles for most subjects in the first cohort. In the study, 150 to 200 TCR beta chains were listed as associated with cytomegalovirus. Linkage disequilibrium might explain the correlated functional status among segregating V segments, but an unknown experimental factor could not be ruled out. Broadly in line with IMGT annotations, most TCR beta V segments showed up in productive rearrangements about 87% or about 30% of the time in an earlier analysis of several hundred of the donors. About 17 rarely observed V segments, including chromosome 9 orphons, were excluded from the earlier analysis of a few hundred of the donors because counts were too low. Presence/absence analyses assumed roughly uniform sequencing depth across donors, an assumption that may not hold. Some IMGT-functional V segments, including TRBV6-2 and TRBV6-3, could not be told apart with the 87-base-pair reads, so those segments were excluded. Strong co-occurrence of HLA alleles, especially DR and DQ, made assigning TCR associations to individual alleles difficult. Three of the identified cytomegalovirus-associated TCR beta chains were confirmed in vitro to be specific for cytomegalovirus antigens. The classifier was reported to diagnose cytomegalovirus status with high specificity and sensitivity in both the original cohort and the validation cohort. The only immune exposure information available for the cohort was CMV serostatus. In a later analysis, most CMV-associated TCR beta chains were found to appear HLA-restricted, with HLA associations seemingly driven largely by CMV exposure. In this cohort, only TCR beta chains were sequenced, and detectable features were limited by the absence of alpha or paired-chain data. The authors suggested that the approach could potentially be extended to other disease states and immunological phenotypes. Specific HLA alleles were associated with more than 15,000 TCR beta sequences at a false discovery rate of 0.05 in a later analysis. Most TCR sequences were seen in very few donors, while some public TCRs were found in many individuals.

The sequence joins TRBV6-1 to TRBJ2-7; the central 10 bases match TRBD2. Sequencing was performed on PBMCs. This clonotype was obtained from a man aged 18 to 35 in good health and CMV-seronegative. The CDR3 has the sequence CASKSGRAAYEQYF. Here is the DNA: TGTGCCAGCAAAAGCGGGAGGGCAGCCTACGAGCAGTACTTC.